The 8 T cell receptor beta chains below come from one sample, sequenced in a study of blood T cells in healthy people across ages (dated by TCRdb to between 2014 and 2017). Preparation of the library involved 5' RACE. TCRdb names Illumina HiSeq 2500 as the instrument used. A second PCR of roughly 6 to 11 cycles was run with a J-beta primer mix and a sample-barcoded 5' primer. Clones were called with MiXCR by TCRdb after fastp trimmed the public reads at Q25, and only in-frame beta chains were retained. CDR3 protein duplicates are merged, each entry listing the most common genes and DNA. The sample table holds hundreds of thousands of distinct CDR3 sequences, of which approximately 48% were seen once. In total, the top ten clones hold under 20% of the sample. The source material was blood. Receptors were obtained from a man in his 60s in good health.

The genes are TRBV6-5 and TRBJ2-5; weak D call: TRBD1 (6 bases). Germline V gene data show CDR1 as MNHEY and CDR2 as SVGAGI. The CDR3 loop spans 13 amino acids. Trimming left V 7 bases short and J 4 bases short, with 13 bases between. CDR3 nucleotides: TGTGCCAGCACCGCGGACAGCCTAGAGACCCAGTACTTC. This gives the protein CASTADSLETQYF.

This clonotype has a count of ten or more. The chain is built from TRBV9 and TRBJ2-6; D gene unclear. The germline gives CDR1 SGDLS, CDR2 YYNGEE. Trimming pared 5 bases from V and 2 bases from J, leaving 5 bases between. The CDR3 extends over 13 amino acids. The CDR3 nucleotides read TGTGCCAGCAGTGTCCCTGGGGCCAACGTCCTGACTTTC. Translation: CASSVPGANVLTF.

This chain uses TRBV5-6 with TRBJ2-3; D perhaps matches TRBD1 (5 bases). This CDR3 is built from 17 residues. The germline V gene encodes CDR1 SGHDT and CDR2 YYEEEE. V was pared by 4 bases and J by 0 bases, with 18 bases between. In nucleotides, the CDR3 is TGTGCCAGCAGCGGAAGATCTATGACAGAAAGCACAGATACGCAGTATTTT. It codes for CASSGRSMTESTDTQYF.

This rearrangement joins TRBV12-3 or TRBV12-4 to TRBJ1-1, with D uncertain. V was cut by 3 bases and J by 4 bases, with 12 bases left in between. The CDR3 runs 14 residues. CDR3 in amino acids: CASSFRREPTEAFF. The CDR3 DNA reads TGTGCCAGCAGTTTCCGTCGGGAGCCCACTGAAGCTTTCTTT.

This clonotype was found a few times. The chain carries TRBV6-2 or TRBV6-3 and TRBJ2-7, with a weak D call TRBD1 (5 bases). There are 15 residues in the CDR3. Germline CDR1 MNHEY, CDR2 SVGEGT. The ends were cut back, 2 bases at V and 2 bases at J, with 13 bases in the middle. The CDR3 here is CASSYALQGTYEQYF. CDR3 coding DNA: TGTGCCAGCAGTTACGCCCTCCAGGGAACCTACGAGCAGTACTTC.

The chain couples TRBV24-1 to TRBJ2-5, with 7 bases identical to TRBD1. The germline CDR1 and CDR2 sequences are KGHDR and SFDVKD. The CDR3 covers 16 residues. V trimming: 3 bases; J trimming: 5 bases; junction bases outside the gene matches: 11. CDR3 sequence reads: CATSDAKRQGRETQYF. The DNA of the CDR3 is TGTGCCACCAGTGATGCCAAACGACAGGGTCGGGAGACCCAGTACTTC.

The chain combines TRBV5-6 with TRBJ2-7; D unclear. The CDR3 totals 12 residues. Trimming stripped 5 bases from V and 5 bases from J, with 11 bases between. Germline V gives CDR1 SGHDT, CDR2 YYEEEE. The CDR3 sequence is CASSHLAHEQYF. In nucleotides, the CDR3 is TGTGCCAGCAGTCATTTAGCCCACGAGCAGTACTTC.

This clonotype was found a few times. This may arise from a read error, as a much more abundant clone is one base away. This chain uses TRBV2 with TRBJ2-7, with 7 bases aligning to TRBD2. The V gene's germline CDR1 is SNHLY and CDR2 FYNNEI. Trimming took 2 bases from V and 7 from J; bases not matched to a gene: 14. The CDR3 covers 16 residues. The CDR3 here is CASSEIGISGFNEQYF. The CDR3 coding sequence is TGTGCCAGCAGTGAAATAGGGATTAGCGGGTTCAATGAGCAGTACTTC.